Here is one T cell receptor (beta chain) with its context. The antigen remains undetermined. Libraries were prepared by immunoSEQ multiplex PCR; TCRdb keeps only in-frame clonotypes and omits some of them. The sample records about 68,000 clones, 70% to 85% being singletons. This entry belongs to a study of radiotherapy plus CTLA-4 blockade in lung cancer. Study observations and caveats: Response, reportedly, was best predicted by interferon-beta along with early blood T cell clone dynamics.

The specimen was peripheral blood, collected from a patient treated with radiotherapy plus ipilimumab. The receptor's source is a human donor with non-small cell lung cancer who had a complete response to radiotherapy plus ipilimumab.

CDR3 sequence: CASSPKTGTGWGYTF. In DNA, the CDR3 is TGTGCCAGCAGCCCTAAGACAGGGACGGGGTGGGGCTACACCTTC. The J gene is TRBJ1-2, the V gene TRBV12-1; the table calls TRBD1, which could not be checked here. TRBV12-1 is a documented pseudogene. The CDR3 is 15 amino acids.